This T cell receptor (beta chain) originates from a study of CD8+ T cells in alopecia areata (dated by TCRdb to the late 2010s). As for the study more broadly: To study T cell clonal expansion in alopecia areata, the researchers applied high-throughput TCRbeta sequencing to both the C3H/HeJ mouse model and human patients. In humans, TCRbeta sequencing was performed on scalp tissue and on sorted CD4+ and CD8+ peripheral blood T cells from healthy controls and from patients with patchy or totalis/universalis alopecia areata. Scalp clonality was compared across normal scalp (n=4), patchy alopecia areata scalp (n=8), and alopecia totalis/universalis scalp (n=8). The RNA source kit depended on sample type: the PAXgene miRNA kit for fixed scalp, the miRNeasy kit for PBMCs, and the RNeasy kit for mouse skin. TCRbeta CDR3 regions were amplified by immunoSEQ multiplex PCR with 35 Vbeta forward and 13 Jbeta reverse primers. Summary of the overall study and its limitations: Compared with normal scalp, lesional scalp had higher clonality and more expanded CD8+ clones, particularly in alopecia totalis/universalis, a pattern that suggests antigenic drive. Shared TCR sequences between patients were less evident than in mice, which may be partly attributable to HLA diversity in the patient population. Unlike mouse skin, which is dominated by gammadelta T cells, normal human skin has resident alphabeta T cells that are also sequenced, and this complicates analysis of the scalp TCR repertoire.

PBMCs were isolated by density centrifugation and stained for CD3, CD4 and CD8, after which CD4+ and CD8+ T cells were sorted on a FACSAria. Scalp biopsies and blood samples were provided by unaffected controls. The library was built by means of the immunoSEQ multiplex PCR assay. For TCR sequencing, RNA was extracted from every sample and reverse transcribed into cDNA to serve as template. SuperScript III was used for first-strand cDNA synthesis, primed with a 2:1 mix of oligo-dT and random hexamers. A synthetic immune receptor repertoire was used to gauge amplification bias, and whatever bias remained was removed computationally. Per the source publication's procedure: Raw reads were preprocessed for error removal, and CDR3 was defined according to IMGT conventions as running from the conserved cysteine to phenylalanine. Clonality was calculated as 1 minus Shannon entropy normalized by log2 of the number of productive unique TCRs. Scalp TCRbeta sequences were cross-referenced with sorted blood CD4 and CD8 repertoires so that the CD4 or CD8 identity of scalp clones could be inferred. Sourced from immuneACCESS, this table was stored by TCRdb with only in-frame sequences that have V and J called. A share of the clones is absent; for the studies checked, an unresolved V gene accounts for under half, and the remainder has no known explanation. V, J and clone size derive from that table, while D and trimming were established from the DNA sequence. This sample gives 130,000 to 150,000 clones in total; approximately 60% of them show up just once. The top ten clonotypes cover 36% of the sample.

The germline V gene encodes CDR1 SGDLS and CDR2 YYNGEE. The CDR3 contains 15 residues, cysteine and phenylalanine counted. Left in the record is the CDR3 DNA by itself, 45 bases read in frame from the first base. V ends up 0 bases short and J 5 bases short, with an unmatched junction base count of 8. On this clone: This clone's antigen is unknown. Qualities for individual bases were not recorded, and no much larger clone is one base off.

Sequenced sample: CD8+ T cells sorted from blood. The V and J genes are TRBV9 and TRBJ2-7; 7 junctional bases match TRBD2. This TCR was recovered from a human donor in good health. The DNA sequence is as follows: TGTGCCAGCAGCGTAGAAGGCGCGGGAGTTCACGAGCAGTACTTC. Its protein is CASSVEGAGVHEQYF.